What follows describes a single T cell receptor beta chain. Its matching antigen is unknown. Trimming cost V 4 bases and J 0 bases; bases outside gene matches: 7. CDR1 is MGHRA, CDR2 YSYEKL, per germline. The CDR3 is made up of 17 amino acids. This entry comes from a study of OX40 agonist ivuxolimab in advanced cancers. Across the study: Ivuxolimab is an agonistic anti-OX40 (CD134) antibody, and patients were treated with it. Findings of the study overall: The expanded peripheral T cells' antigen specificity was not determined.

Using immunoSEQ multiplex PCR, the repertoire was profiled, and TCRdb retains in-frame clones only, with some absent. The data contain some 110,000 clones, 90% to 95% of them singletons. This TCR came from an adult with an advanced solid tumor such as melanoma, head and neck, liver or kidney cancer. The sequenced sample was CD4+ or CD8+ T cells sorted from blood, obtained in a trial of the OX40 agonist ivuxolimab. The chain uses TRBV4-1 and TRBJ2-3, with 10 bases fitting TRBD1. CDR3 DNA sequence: TGCGCCAGCAGCCTGGCGGGACAGGGGACAAGCACAGATACGCAGTATTTT. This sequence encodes CASSLAGQGTSTDTQYF.